This entry is about one T cell receptor (beta chain). Its antigen is still unknown. Assay used: immunoSEQ multiplex PCR; TCRdb lists only in-frame clones, some missing. The sample holds about 160,000 clones, roughly 90% seen once. The data were taken from a study of T cell responses to AZD1222 COVID-19 vaccine. General study results and limits: Nearly half of the spike-specific TCRs reportedly recognize variant regions that carry no mutations. Sampling that yielded the repertoires occurred only after the peak T cell response. White British ancestry dominated among donors, who included more females, and clonal diversity was possibly underestimated. At 160-218 and 743-854, vaccine-associated CD4 TCRs were dominant, and they spanned spike.

Germline-derived CDR1 and CDR2 are MNHEY and SVGAGI. The V end was cut by 10 bases, the J end by 2 bases, with 20 bases between. The CDR3 is 15 amino acids. The V and J genes are TRBV6-5 and TRBJ1-1; a possible D gene is TRBD1 (5 bases). The sample was peripheral blood, taken 28 days after the second AZD1222 dose. The TCR was taken from an adult who received the AZD1222 COVID-19 vaccine. DNA of the CDR3: TGTGCCACGGGGCTATTGGCAGGGATAAACACTGAAGCTTTCTTT. Its protein is CATGLLAGINTEAFF.